This TCR beta chain is drawn from a study of T cells in women clearing cervical HPV infection. Broader study findings: Timing of associations relative to infection is unclear; T-cell subsets were not isolated.

As to this clone: Its specificity is unknown.

Sequencing used immunoSEQ multiplex PCR; TCRdb keeps in-frame clones, though not all of them. This sample carries over 30,000 clones, with 3.5% to 4.5% going to the ten biggest clones. The receptor was isolated from a woman aged 18 to 75 with a cervical HPV16 infection that either progressed to CIN3+ or cleared (not recorded which). The sequenced material came from blood buffy coat.

The CDR3 loop reads CASSLEGTGTEQYF. The part of the CDR3 DNA that was read is TGTGCCAGCAGCTTAGAAGGGACAGGGACCGAG. The J gene is TRBJ2-7, the V gene TRBV7-2, with 9 nucleotides matching TRBD1. The read ends 3 residues shy of where the CDR3 ends; the end is completed using the germline J gene. This CDR3 contains 14 residues. With 1 base clipped from V and 6 bases from J, the junction kept 4 bases outside the gene matches. The germline V gene encodes CDR1 SGHTA and CDR2 FQGNSA.